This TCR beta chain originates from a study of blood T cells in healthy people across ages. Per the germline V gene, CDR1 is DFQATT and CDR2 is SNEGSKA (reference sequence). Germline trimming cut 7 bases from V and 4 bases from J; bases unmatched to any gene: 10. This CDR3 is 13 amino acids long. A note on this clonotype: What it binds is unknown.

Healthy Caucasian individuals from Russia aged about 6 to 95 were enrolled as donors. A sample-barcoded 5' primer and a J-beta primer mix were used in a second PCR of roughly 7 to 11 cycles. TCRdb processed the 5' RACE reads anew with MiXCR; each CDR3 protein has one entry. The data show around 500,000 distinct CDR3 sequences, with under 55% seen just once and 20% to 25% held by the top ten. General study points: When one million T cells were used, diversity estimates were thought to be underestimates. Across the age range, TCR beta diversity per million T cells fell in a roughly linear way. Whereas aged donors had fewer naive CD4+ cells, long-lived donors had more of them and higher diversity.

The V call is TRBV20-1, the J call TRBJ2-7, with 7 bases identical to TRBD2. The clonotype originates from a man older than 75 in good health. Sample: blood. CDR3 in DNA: TGCAGTGTATCCGGGACTATCCCATACGAGCAGTACTTC. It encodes CSVSGTIPYEQYF.